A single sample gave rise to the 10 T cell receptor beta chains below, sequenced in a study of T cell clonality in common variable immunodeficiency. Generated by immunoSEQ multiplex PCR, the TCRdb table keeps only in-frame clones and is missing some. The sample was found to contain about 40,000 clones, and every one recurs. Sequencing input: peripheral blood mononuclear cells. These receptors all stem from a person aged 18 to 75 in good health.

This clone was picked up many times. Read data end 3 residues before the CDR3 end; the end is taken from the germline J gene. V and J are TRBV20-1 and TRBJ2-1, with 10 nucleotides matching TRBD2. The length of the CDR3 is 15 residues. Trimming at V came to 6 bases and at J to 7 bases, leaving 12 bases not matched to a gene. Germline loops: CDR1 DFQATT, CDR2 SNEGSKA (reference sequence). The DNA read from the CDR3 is TGCAGTGCCAGACCCCTAGCGGGAGTGTGGAATGAG. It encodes CSARPLAGVWNE. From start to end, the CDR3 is CSARPLAGVWNEQFF.

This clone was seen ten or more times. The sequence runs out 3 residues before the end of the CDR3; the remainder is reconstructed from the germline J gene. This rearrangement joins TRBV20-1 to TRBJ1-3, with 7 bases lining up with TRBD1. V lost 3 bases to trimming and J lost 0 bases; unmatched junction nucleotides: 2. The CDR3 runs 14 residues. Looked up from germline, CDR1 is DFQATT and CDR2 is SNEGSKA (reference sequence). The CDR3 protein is CSARTGSSGNTIYF. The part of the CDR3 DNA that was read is TGCAGTGCTAGGACAGGGAGCTCTGGAAACACC.

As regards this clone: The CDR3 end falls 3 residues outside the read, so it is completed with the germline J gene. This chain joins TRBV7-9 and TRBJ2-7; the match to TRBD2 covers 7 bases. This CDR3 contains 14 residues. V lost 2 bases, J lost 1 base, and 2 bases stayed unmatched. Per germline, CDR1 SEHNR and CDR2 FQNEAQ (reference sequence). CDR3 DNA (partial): TGTGCCAGCAGCTTACAGGGAGGGTCCTACGAG. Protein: CASSLQGGSYE. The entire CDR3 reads CASSLQGGSYEQYF.

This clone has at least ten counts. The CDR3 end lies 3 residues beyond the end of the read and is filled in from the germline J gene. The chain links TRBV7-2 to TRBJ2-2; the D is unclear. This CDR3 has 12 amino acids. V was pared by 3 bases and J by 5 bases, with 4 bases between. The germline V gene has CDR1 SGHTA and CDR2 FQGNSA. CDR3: CASSFRTGELFF. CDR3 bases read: TGTGCCAGCAGCTTTCGTACCGGGGAG.

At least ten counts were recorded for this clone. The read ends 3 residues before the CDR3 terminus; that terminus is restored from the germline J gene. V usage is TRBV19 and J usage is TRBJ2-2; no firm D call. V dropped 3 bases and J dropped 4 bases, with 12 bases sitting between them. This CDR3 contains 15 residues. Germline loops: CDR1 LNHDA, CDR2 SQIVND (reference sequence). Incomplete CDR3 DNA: TGTGCCAGTAGTATTAAGGGTCTAAGCACCGGGGAG. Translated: CASSIKGLSTGE. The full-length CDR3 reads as CASSIKGLSTGELFF.

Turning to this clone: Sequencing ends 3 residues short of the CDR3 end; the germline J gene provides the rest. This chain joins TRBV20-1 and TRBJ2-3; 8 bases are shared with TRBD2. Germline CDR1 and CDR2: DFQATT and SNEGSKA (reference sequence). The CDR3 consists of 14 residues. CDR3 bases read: TGCAGTGCAACCCGGGGGGGGGTACAAGAGACG. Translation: CSATRGGVQET. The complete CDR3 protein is CSATRGGVQETQYF.

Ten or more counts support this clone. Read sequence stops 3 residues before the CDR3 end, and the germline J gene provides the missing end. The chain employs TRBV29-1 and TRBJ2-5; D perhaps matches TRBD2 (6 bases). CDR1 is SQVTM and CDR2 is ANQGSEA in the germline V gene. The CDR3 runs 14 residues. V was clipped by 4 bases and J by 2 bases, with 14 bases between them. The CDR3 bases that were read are TGCAGCGTTGTGAGGGCGGGGACGCAAGAGACC. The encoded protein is CSVVRAGTQET. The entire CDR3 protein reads CSVVRAGTQETQYF.

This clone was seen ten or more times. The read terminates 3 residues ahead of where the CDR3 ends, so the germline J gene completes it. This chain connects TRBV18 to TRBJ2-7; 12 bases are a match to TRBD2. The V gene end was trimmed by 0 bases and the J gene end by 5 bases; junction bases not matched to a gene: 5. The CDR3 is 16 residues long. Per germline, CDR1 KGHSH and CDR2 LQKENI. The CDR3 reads CASSPPGSSGRDEQYF. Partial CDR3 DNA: TGTGCCAGCTCACCACCGGGCTCTAGCGGGAGGGACGAG. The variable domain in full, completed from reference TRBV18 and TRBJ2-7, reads NAGVMQNPRHLVRRRGQEARLRCSPMKGHSHVYWYRQLPEEGLKFMVYLQKENIIDESGMPKERFSAEFPKEGPSILRIQQVVRGDSAAYFCASSPPGSSGRDEQYFGPGTRLTVT.

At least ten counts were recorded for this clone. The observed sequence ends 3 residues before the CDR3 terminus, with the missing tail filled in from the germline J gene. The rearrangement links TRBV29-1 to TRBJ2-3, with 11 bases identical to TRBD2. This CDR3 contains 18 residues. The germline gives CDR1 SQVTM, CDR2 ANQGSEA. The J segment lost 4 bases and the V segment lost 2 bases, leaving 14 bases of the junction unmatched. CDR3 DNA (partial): TGCAGCGTTGAACTAGCGGGAGGAAAGGGACGTGGTCCAGATACG. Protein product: CSVELAGGKGRGPDT. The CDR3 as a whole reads CSVELAGGKGRGPDTQYF.

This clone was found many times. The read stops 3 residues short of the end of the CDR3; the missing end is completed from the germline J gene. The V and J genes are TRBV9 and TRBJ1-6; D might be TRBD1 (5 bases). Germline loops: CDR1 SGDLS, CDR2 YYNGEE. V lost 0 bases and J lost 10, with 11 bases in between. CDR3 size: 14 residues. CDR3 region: CASSVGGEGSPLHF. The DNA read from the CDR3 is TGTGCCAGCAGCGTAGGGGGGGAAGGGTCACCC.